This T cell receptor beta chain was identified during a study of response to subunit inactivated influenza vaccine. MiXCR, run by TCRdb on the RT-PCR reads, gives a single entry per CDR3 protein. Among about 160,000 distinct CDR3 sequences listed, roughly a tenth were seen once. General study findings and limits: Authors suggested seasonal influenza vaccinations each recruit few new T cells.

CDR1 SQVTM and CDR2 ANQGSEA come from the germline V gene. The CDR3 length is 13 residues. The V end lost 8 bases, the J end lost 1 base, and 14 bases lay between the germline ends. This clonotype occurred many times. No antigen is known for it. The specimen was non-naive T cells sorted from PBMCs, collected roughly 46 days after vaccination. This chain joins TRBV29-1 and TRBJ1-1; D is perhaps TRBD1 (5 bases). This receptor was identified in a man in his fifties or sixties who received an inactivated influenza vaccine. The CDR3 bases are TGCAGCTCCTCGACAGCCACGAACACTGAAGCTTTCTTT. It codes for CSSSTATNTEAFF. The full variable domain, its missing parts supplied by reference TRBV29-1 and TRBJ1-1, is SAVISQKPSRDICQRGTSLTIQCQVDSQVTMMFWYRQQPGQSLTLIATANQGSEATYESGFVIDKFPISRPNLTFSTLTVSNMSPEDSSIYLCSSSTATNTEAFFGQGTRLTVV.